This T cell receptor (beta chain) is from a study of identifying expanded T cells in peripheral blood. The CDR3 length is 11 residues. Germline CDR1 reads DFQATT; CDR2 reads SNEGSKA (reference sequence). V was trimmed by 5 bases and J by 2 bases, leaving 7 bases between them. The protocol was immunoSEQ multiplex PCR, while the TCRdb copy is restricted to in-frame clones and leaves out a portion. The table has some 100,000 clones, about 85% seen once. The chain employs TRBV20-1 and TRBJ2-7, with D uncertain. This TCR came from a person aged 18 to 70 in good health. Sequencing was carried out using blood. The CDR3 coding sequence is TGCAGTGCTCCTCTGACCTACGAGCAGTACTTC. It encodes CSAPLTYEQYF.